The 15 T cell receptor beta chains given below trace back to one sample, sequenced in a study of CD8+ T cells in alopecia areata. RNA was extracted and reverse transcribed into cDNA as the sequencing template. The assay was immunoSEQ multiplex PCR, and TCRdb's table has in-frame clones only and misses some. Of 90,000 to 100,000 clones in the sample, 60% to 75% were seen once. Treatment: oral pan-JAK inhibitor, 5-10 mg twice daily. The sequences come from CD8+ T cells sorted from blood, collected at week 4, from a patient treated with tofacitinib. Every receptor here comes from a human donor with alopecia areata.

This chain joins TRBV20-1 and TRBJ2-1; a weak D match, TRBD1 (5 bases). Looked up from germline, CDR1 is DFQATT and CDR2 is SNEGSKA (reference sequence). V was trimmed by 2 bases and J by 7 bases, leaving 6 bases between them. This CDR3 is 11 amino acids long. The CDR3 reads CSARQGNEQFF. The CDR3 DNA follows: TGCAGTGCTAGACAGGGTAATGAGCAGTTCTTC.

The chain recombines TRBV4-1 with TRBJ1-1, with TRBD1 identical over 7 bases. J was trimmed by 7 bases and V by 1 base; bases with no gene match: 3. This CDR3 contains 13 residues. The V gene's germline CDR1 is MGHRA and CDR2 YSYEKL. The CDR3 protein is CASSQVGTDEAFF. The CDR3 coding sequence is TGCGCCAGCAGCCAAGTAGGGACAGATGAAGCTTTCTTT.

This clone was counted once. CDR3 region: CASSFGQNTEAFF. As DNA, the CDR3 is TGCGCCAGCAGCTTCGGTCAGAACACTGAAGCTTTCTTT. The chain combines TRBV5-1 with TRBJ1-1, with unresolved D. This CDR3 has 13 residues. The V end lost 2 bases, the J end lost 1 base, and 6 bases lay between the germline ends. Germline V gene lookup returns CDR1 SGHRS and CDR2 YFSETQ.

The J gene is TRBJ2-7, the V gene TRBV5-6; 9 bases agree with TRBD2. Germline V gene data show CDR1 as SGHDT and CDR2 as YYEEEE. The J segment lost 2 bases and the V segment lost 0 bases, leaving 3 bases of the junction unmatched. The CDR3 runs 15 residues. The CDR3 bases are TGTGCCAGCAGCTTGGCGGGACTAGCCGCCTACGAGCAGTACTTC. Translated: CASSLAGLAAYEQYF.

The CDR3 here is CASHPWGQQETQYF. As DNA, the CDR3 is TGTGCCAGTCACCCCTGGGGACAACAAGAGACCCAGTACTTC. The rearrangement links TRBV19 to TRBJ2-5; D might be TRBD1 (6 bases). CDR1 LNHDA and CDR2 SQIVND come from the germline V gene (reference sequence). V dropped 8 bases and J dropped 2 bases, with 15 bases sitting between them. This CDR3 contains 14 residues.

The CDR3 region is CASSWSGTKAYEQYF. CDR3 DNA sequence: TGTGCCAGCTCTTGGTCAGGGACGAAAGCCTACGAGCAGTACTTC. This rearrangement joins TRBV27 to TRBJ2-7; D may be TRBD1 or TRBD2 (5 bases each). This CDR3 contains 15 residues. The germline gives CDR1 MNHEY, CDR2 SMNVEV (reference sequence). The V gene lost 8 bases and the J gene lost 2 bases, with 19 bases spanning the gap.

The rearrangement links TRBV6-6 to TRBJ2-7; no clear D. The V and J ends lost 5 bases and 3 bases respectively, with 5 bases between them. This CDR3 contains 11 residues. Germline V lookup: CDR1 MNHNY, CDR2 SVGAGI (reference sequence). The CDR3, as DNA: TGTGCCAGCAGTAACCACTACGAGCAGTACTTC. Its translation is CASSNHYEQYF.

This chain links TRBV13 with TRBJ2-1, with 12 bases lining up with TRBD2. The junction had 6 bases not matched to a gene; V was cut back by 5 bases and J by 10 bases. This CDR3 comprises 14 residues. The germline gives CDR1 PRHDT, CDR2 FYEKMQ (reference sequence). CDR3 amino acids: CASSGRLAGEEQFF. CDR3 nucleotide sequence: TGTGCCAGCAGCGGAAGACTAGCGGGAGAAGAGCAGTTCTTC. The full variable domain, in which reference TRBV13 and TRBJ2-1 provide the parts outside the CDR3, is AAGVIQSPRHLIKEKRETATLKCYPIPRHDTVYWYQQGPGQDPQFLISFYEKMQSDKGSIPDRFSAQQFSDYHSELNMSSLELGDSALYFCASSGRLAGEEQFFGPGTRLTVL.

The rearrangement uses TRBV5-6 and TRBJ1-5, with D hard to call. The CDR3 is 14 residues long. Between the trimmed V and J ends, which lost 0 bases and 6 bases, there was a span of 10 bases. Germline CDR1 SGHDT, CDR2 YYEEEE. The CDR3 region has the DNA TGTGCCAGCAGCTTGGGACAAACACCTCAGCCCCAGCATTTT. Translation gives CASSLGQTPQPQHF.

The chain joins TRBV4-3 to TRBJ2-1; TRBD1 matches 10 bases. There are 15 residues in the CDR3. Per germline, CDR1 LGHNA and CDR2 YSLEER. Trimming took 0 bases from V and 8 from J; bases not matched to a gene: 4. DNA of the CDR3: TGCGCCAGCAGCCAAGAGGACAGGGGGTACGATGAGCAGTTCTTC. This sequence encodes CASSQEDRGYDEQFF.

This clone was detected a few times. V is TRBV23-1 and J is TRBJ1-5; D uncertain. TRBV23-1 is reported as an ORF; its role is uncertain. The CDR3 has 18 residues. Trimming removed 3 bases from V and 0 bases from J, with 18 bases in between. CDR3: CASSHFADSQVSNQPQHF. DNA for the CDR3: TGCGCCAGCAGTCACTTTGCGGATTCCCAAGTTAGCAATCAGCCCCAGCATTTT.

This chain links TRBV29-1 with TRBJ1-1; D is ambiguous. There are 12 residues in the CDR3. Germline V gene data show CDR1 as SQVTM and CDR2 as ANQGSEA. Deletions cut 4 bases from V and 4 bases from J, with 10 bases between. This CDR3 is CSVVVGSTEAFF. For the CDR3, the DNA is TGCAGCGTTGTTGTGGGGAGCACTGAAGCTTTCTTT.

This rearrangement joins TRBV29-1 to TRBJ2-2; D assignment may be TRBD1 or TRBD2 (5 bases each). The germline V gene encodes CDR1 SQVTM and CDR2 ANQGSEA. Trimming shortened V by 0 bases and J by 3 bases, and 17 bases separated the two germline ends. The CDR3 covers 17 residues. CDR3 residues: CSVEDLSSQGHTGELFF. DNA for the CDR3: TGCAGCGTTGAAGATCTTTCTAGCCAGGGCCACACCGGGGAGCTGTTTTTT.

The CDR3 here is CASSQAELGSNEQYF. The CDR3 DNA follows: TGTGCCAGCAGCCAAGCGGAGCTAGGGTCCAACGAGCAGTACTTC. The J gene is TRBJ2-7, the V gene TRBV4-2; D uncertain. Germline V gene data show CDR1 as LGHNA and CDR2 as YNFKEQ. Trimming removed 1 base from V and 5 bases from J, with 15 bases in between. This CDR3 spans 15 amino acids.

J is TRBJ2-1 and V is TRBV27, with TRBD2 matching over 9 bases. This CDR3 is 16 amino acids long. The junction had 9 bases not matched to a gene; V was cut back by 3 bases and J by 6 bases. CDR1 is MNHEY, CDR2 SMNVEV, per germline (reference sequence). This CDR3 reads CASSFLAGGEGNEQFF. CDR3 in DNA: TGTGCCAGCAGTTTCCTTGCGGGGGGGGAAGGCAATGAGCAGTTCTTC.